Included here is one T cell receptor (beta chain) sequence, with context. Its antigen is not identified. A read error is possible here, since a much larger clone lies one base away. Germline CDR1 is SQVTM and CDR2 is ANQGSEA. CDR3 length: 13 residues. TCRdb analysed the 5' RACE reads with MiXCR anew, one entry per CDR3 protein. The table includes some 1,700,000 distinct CDR3 sequences, under 35% detected once. This entry is derived from a study of identical twins. Study conclusions and caveats: Abundant beta clonotypes from cord blood had fewer insertions, unlike memory repertoires, which showed none. The study drew conclusions from cross-sectional statistical analysis, not from following the same donors.

This clonotype was sampled from a newborn girl in good health. The sequencing input was cord blood. This sequence joins TRBV29-1 and TRBJ1-4; unclear D gene. In DNA form, the CDR3 reads TGCAGCGTTGTAGGTGGGATTAATGAAAACCTGTTTTTT. This sequence encodes CSVVGGINENLFF.